The rows below give T cell receptor beta chains drawn from one sample of a study of regulatory T cells in long-lasting Graves disease. MiXCR was run by TCRdb on the multiplex PCR reads, yielding one entry per CDR3 protein. The data contain fewer than 500,000 distinct CDR3 sequences, roughly 17% of them singletons. The sample also formed part of further work on T cells in Graves' hyperthyroidism and ophthalmopathy.

Source: peripheral blood mononuclear cells (PBMCs), taken at new diagnosis, from a patient treated with antithyroid drugs. All receptors come from a man in his forties with Graves disease. CDR3s include the opening cysteine and the closing phenylalanine or tryptophan. A D gene is named only where the DNA matches it firmly. Expanded clones get a size class; other rows say once, few or many, or leave the size out.

V gene	clone size	J gene	D gene	CDR3 DNA	CDR3 protein
TRBV20-1	many	TRBJ2-7	.	TGCAGTGCCCCTGCAGCCGAGCAGTACTTC	CSAPAAEQYF
TRBV9	.	TRBJ1-4	TRBD1	TGTGCCAGCAGCGTGGCGGGACAGAATGAAAAACTGTTTTTT	CASSVAGQNEKLFF
TRBV27	many	TRBJ1-5	TRBD1	TGTGCCAGCAGTCCAGGGACAGGGGAGTATCAGCCCCAGCATTTT	CASSPGTGEYQPQHF
TRBV28	many	TRBJ2-3	TRBD2	TGTGCCAGCAGCTCGTACTTAGTGGGCGGGAGTGCAGATACGCAGTATTTT	CASSSYLVGGSADTQYF
TRBV10-1	.	TRBJ2-7	TRBD2	TGCGCCAGACCTGCTTGGACTAGAGACTACGAGCAGTACTTC	CARPAWTRDYEQYF
TRBV5-8	few	TRBJ2-6	.	TGTGCCAGCAGCTTATTACAGGTGCTCTCTGGGGCCAACGTCCTGACTTTC	CASSLLQVLSGANVLTF
TRBV12-3/TRBV12-4	few	TRBJ2-1	TRBD2	TGTGCCAGCAGTGGACTAGCGGGACCCCACAATGAGCAGTTCTTC	CASSGLAGPHNEQFF
TRBV6-4	many	TRBJ1-1	TRBD1	TGTGCCAGCAGACCCTCGACAGGGAATACTGAAGCTTTCTTT	CASRPSTGNTEAFF
TRBV10-2	.	TRBJ2-5	TRBD2	TGCGCCAGCAGACTAGGACTAGTCGGGCAAGAGACCCAGTACTTC	CASRLGLVGQETQYF
TRBV6-1	many	TRBJ2-3	.	TGTGCCAGTCGGGCGGTTCCAAGCACAGATACGCAGTATTTT	CASRAVPSTDTQYF
TRBV9	few	TRBJ2-2	TRBD2	TGTGCCAGCAGCCTTAGCGGGAGTCTAAGCGGGGAGCTGTTTTTT	CASSLSGSLSGELFF
TRBV30	.	TRBJ1-2	.	TGTGCCTGGGAGGAACACTCGTCCAGCACCTTC	CAWEEHSSSTF
TRBV9	.	TRBJ1-3	.	TGTGCCAGCAGCGGCGGAGAAGAGGGTAGGGCTGGAAACACCATATATTTT	CASSGGEEGRAGNTIYF
TRBV4-1	few	TRBJ2-3	TRBD1	TGCGCCAGCAGTAGAGATGGGACAGGCACAGATACGCAGTATTTT	CASSRDGTGTDTQYF
TRBV7-2	many	TRBJ2-7	TRBD1	TGTGCCAGCAGCCAGGTTGGGACAGGGGACGAGCAGTACTTC	CASSQVGTGDEQYF
TRBV11-3	.	TRBJ2-1	TRBD2	TGTGCCAGCAGCTTAGACCTTAGCGGGAGCTCCTACAATGAGCAGTTCTTC	CASSLDLSGSSYNEQFF
TRBV4-1	few	TRBJ2-1	.	TGCGCCAGCAGCCAAGCAGACAGTAACAATGAGCAGTTCTTC	CASSQADSNNEQFF
TRBV6-1	many	TRBJ1-6	TRBD1	TGTGCCAGCAGTCACCAAAGGGGGCTCGAGTCACCCCTCCACTTT	CASSHQRGLESPLHF
TRBV28	many	TRBJ1-2	.	TGTGCCAGCAGTTTATTCAATCAGGCTCACCCAGGAGGCTACACCTTC	CASSLFNQAHPGGYTF
TRBV7-8	few	TRBJ2-5	TRBD1	TGTGCCAGCAGCTCGAATTTTCAGGGGGCGGGTATAGAGACCCAGTACTTC	CASSSNFQGAGIETQYF
TRBV7-9	many	TRBJ2-5	TRBD2	TGTGCCAGCAGCTATGTAGCGGGAGACCAAGAGACCCAGTACTTC	CASSYVAGDQETQYF
TRBV24-1	.	TRBJ2-6	.	TGTGCCACCAGTAGCAGGGGTCCATTCACTGGGGCCAACGTCCTGACTTTC	CATSSRGPFTGANVLTF
TRBV29-1	.	TRBJ1-1	.	TGCAGCGTTGTCGGTCAGATGAACACTGAAGCTTTCTTT	CSVVGQMNTEAFF
TRBV2	many	TRBJ2-1	.	TGTGCCAGCAGTGAAGCGCGGACCATCTACAATGAGCAGTTCTTC	CASSEARTIYNEQFF
TRBV15	.	TRBJ1-3	TRBD1	TGTGCCACCAGCAGGTACCCACAGGGGGCCGGAAACACCATATATTTT	CATSRYPQGAGNTIYF
TRBV7-8	many	TRBJ1-2	.	TGTGCCAGCAGCTTAAGGGACCTCCCCGGTATTGGCTACACCTTC	CASSLRDLPGIGYTF
TRBV12-3/TRBV12-4	.	TRBJ2-7	TRBD1	TGTGCCAGCAGTCCGGGGACAGGGGGCGCAGACGAGCGGTACTTC	CASSPGTGGADERYF
TRBV11-2	many	TRBJ2-1	TRBD2	TGTGCCAGCAGCTCCCGAGGGGCGGGAGGCTACAATGAGCAGTTCTTC	CASSSRGAGGYNEQFF
TRBV11-2	.	TRBJ2-2	TRBD1	TGTGCCAGCAGCTTGAGCGGGACAGGGTTTGGCACCGGGGAGCTGTTTTTT	CASSLSGTGFGTGELFF
TRBV12-3/TRBV12-4	few	TRBJ1-1	.	TGTGCCAGCAGTATTGGGACAATGAACACTGAAGCTTTCTTT	CASSIGTMNTEAFF
TRBV11-1	.	TRBJ2-5	TRBD2	TGTGCCAGCAGCTTAGTCGCTAGCGGGAGGCCCCTGGTAGAGACCCAGTACTTC	CASSLVASGRPLVETQYF
TRBV4-1	many	TRBJ2-1	TRBD2	TGCGCCAGCAGCCAAGCGGGCGGGAGTGAGCAGTTCTTC	CASSQAGGSEQFF
TRBV7-9	few	TRBJ2-1	TRBD2	TGTGCCAGCACCGGCGGGGGGGCCTTCTCCTACAATGAGCAGTTCTTC	CASTGGGAFSYNEQFF
TRBV20-1	many	TRBJ2-7	.	TGCAGTGCTAGTTGGCAGGGCGAACACGAGCAGTACTTC	CSASWQGEHEQYF
TRBV30	many	TRBJ2-5	.	TGTGCCTGGGGACCTCAGCCGGAGACCCAGTACTTC	CAWGPQPETQYF
TRBV12-3/TRBV12-4	many	TRBJ1-5	TRBD1	TGTGCCAGCAGGGGACAGGGGCCCTATCAGCCCCAGCATTTT	CASRGQGPYQPQHF
TRBV7-2	.	TRBJ1-2	.	TGTGCCAGCAGCTCCCGTCTCAGACGGACCTATGGCTACACCTTC	CASSSRLRRTYGYTF
TRBV14	many	TRBJ2-5	.	TGTGCCAGCAGCCAAGAACGGGGAAGGGAGACCCAGTACTTC	CASSQERGRETQYF
TRBV11-2	many	TRBJ2-7	.	TGTGCCAGCAGCTTAGATGGGGGGTTCTACGAGCAGTACTTC	CASSLDGGFYEQYF
TRBV4-1	many	TRBJ1-2	.	TGCGCCAGCAGCCGAGACCCGACAGCGCCGGGCTACACCTTC	CASSRDPTAPGYTF
TRBV28	few	TRBJ1-3	.	TGTGCCAGCAGTTACGACAGCGGAGGTGGAAACACCATATATTTT	CASSYDSGGGNTIYF
TRBV2	.	TRBJ2-2	.	TGTGCCAGCAGTGATTTTGGGGCCTCCGAGCTGTTTTTT	CASSDFGASELFF
TRBV15	many	TRBJ2-5	TRBD2	TGTGCCACCAGCAGGGGGCTAGCGGGACCCACCGGCAGCCCGTACTTC	CATSRGLAGPTGSPYF
TRBV7-9	many	TRBJ2-1	.	TGTGCCAGCAGCTTAGGCAATGAGCAGTTCTTC	CASSLGNEQFF
TRBV19	many	TRBJ1-1	TRBD1	TGTGCCAGTAGCGTGACAGGGTCGAACACTGAAGCTTTCTTT	CASSVTGSNTEAFF
TRBV2	.	TRBJ2-1	TRBD2	TGTGCCACCAGCGGGAAGGGCTACAATGAGCAGTTCTTC	CATSGKGYNEQFF
TRBV5-1	.	TRBJ2-1	.	TGCGCCAGCAGCTTGTCCGGGACTCTCTACAATGAGCAGTTCTTC	CASSLSGTLYNEQFF
TRBV2	many	TRBJ2-1	TRBD2	TGTGCCAGCAGTGAGTTTAGCGGGACTTCCAATGAGCAGTTCTTC	CASSEFSGTSNEQFF
TRBV19	few	TRBJ2-6	.	TGTGCCACCCGAGGGGGATCTGGGGCCAACGTCCTGACTTTC	CATRGGSGANVLTF
TRBV6-1	many	TRBJ2-3	.	TGTGCCAGCAGTGAAGGGGGACTGAGCACAGATACGCAGTATTTT	CASSEGGLSTDTQYF
TRBV5-1	few	TRBJ1-2	.	TGCGCCAGCAGCCCGGAGGGAGGGTACGGCTACACCTTC	CASSPEGGYGYTF
TRBV28	many	TRBJ2-3	TRBD2	TGTGCCAGCAGGATACGGGACTACCCCCAGTATTTT	CASRIRDYPQYF
TRBV2	many	TRBJ2-5	.	TGTGCCAGCAGTGCCGTGTCAGAGACCCAGTACTTC	CASSAVSETQYF
TRBV4-1	.	TRBJ2-7	.	TGCGCCAGCAGCCAAGAAGGCCAGAGGGCAGGGCCTTACTACGAGCAGTACTTC	CASSQEGQRAGPYYEQYF
TRBV30	.	TRBJ1-6	TRBD1	TGTGCCTGGAGTGTCCCAGGGGGTCGATCCTATAATTCACCCCTCCACTTT	CAWSVPGGRSYNSPLHF
TRBV29-1	.	TRBJ2-1	TRBD2	TGCAGCGTCCCCCTAGCGGGAGGGAACAATGAGCAGTTCTTC	CSVPLAGGNNEQFF